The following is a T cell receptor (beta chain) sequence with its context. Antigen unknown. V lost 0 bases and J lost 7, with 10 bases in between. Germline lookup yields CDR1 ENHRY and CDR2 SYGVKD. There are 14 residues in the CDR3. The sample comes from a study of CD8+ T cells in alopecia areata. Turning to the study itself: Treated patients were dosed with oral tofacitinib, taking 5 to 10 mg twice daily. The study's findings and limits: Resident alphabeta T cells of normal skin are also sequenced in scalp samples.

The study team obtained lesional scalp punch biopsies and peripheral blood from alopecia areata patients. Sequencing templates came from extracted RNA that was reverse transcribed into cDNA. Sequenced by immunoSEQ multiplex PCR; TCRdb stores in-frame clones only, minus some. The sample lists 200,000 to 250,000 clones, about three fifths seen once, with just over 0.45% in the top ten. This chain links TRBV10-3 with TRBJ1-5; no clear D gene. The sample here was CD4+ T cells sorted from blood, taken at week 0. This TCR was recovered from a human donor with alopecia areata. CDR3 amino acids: CAISESSPGQPQHF. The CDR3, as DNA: TGTGCCATCAGTGAGTCCAGCCCTGGGCAGCCCCAGCATTTT.